Described below is a single T cell receptor (beta chain) sequence and its context. The protocol was immunoSEQ multiplex PCR, while the TCRdb copy is restricted to in-frame clones and leaves out a portion. The sample holds 230,000 or so clones, roughly four fifths seen once. This sample was taken from a study of blood T cell repertoires in COVID-19. Study-wide context: Some COVID-19 samples were acute and others convalescent; all came from the United States, Italy and Spain.

Germline assignment: CDR1 SGHDT and CDR2 YYEEEE. The CDR3 is made up of 16 amino acids. Trimming removed 4 bases from V and 1 base from J; junction bases left unmatched: 8. The sample consisted of peripheral blood. The clonotype comes from a man aged 50 to 59 with active or convalescent COVID-19. This rearrangement joins TRBV5-6 to TRBJ2-5; TRBD2 matches 9 bases. The CDR3 loop is CASSPGVAGVQETQYF. CDR3 bases: TGTGCCAGCAGCCCCGGGGTAGCGGGGGTCCAAGAGACCCAGTACTTC.